These T cell receptor beta chains were read from a single sample in a study of blood T cell repertoires in COVID-19. The repertoire was sequenced with immunoSEQ multiplex PCR; TCRdb's copy has only in-frame clones and lacks some. The table has roughly 76,000 clones, around 83% seen once. Source material: peripheral blood. These receptors originate from a woman in her 70s with acute or convalescent COVID-19. Both conserved end residues are part of each CDR3. The D gene is left open where the match is weak. Size tells how often a clone was seen (once, few, many) or the class of an expanded clone, and some rows leave it out.

clone size	J gene	D gene	V gene	CDR3 protein	CDR3 DNA
.	TRBJ1-5	TRBD1	TRBV5-8	CASSLALSSDRADQPQHF	TGTGCCAGCAGCTTGGCCCTTTCATCCGACAGGGCGGACCAGCCCCAGCATTTT
.	TRBJ2-1	TRBD2	TRBV18	CASSPRGGTYNEQFF	TGTGCCAGCTCACCACGGGGAGGGACCTACAATGAGCAGTTCTTC
.	TRBJ1-4	.	TRBV5-8	CASSLVMAGGEKLFF	TGTGCCAGCAGCTTGGTGATGGCAGGAGGCGAAAAACTGTTTTTT
.	TRBJ2-6	TRBD1	TRBV19	CASSIGGRGPGANVLTF	TGTGCCAGTAGTATAGGGGGCAGGGGGCCTGGGGCCAACGTCCTGACTTTC
many	TRBJ2-5	TRBD1	TRBV24-1	CATRRDRSQETQYF	TGTGCCACCAGGAGGGACAGGAGCCAAGAGACCCAGTACTTC
.	TRBJ2-7	TRBD1	TRBV3-1/TRBV3-2	CASSQDSGTGKIYEQYF	TGTGCCAGCAGCCAAGACTCCGGGACAGGGAAGATTTACGAGCAGTACTTC
.	TRBJ2-1	TRBD1	TRBV2	CASWDSYNEQFF	TGTGCCAGCTGGGACAGCTACAATGAGCAGTTCTTC
.	TRBJ2-1	TRBD2	TRBV5-1	CASSPTSGSIDEQFF	TGCGCCAGCAGCCCGACTAGCGGGAGTATCGATGAGCAGTTCTTC
.	TRBJ2-3	.	TRBV10-1	CASSESPGTDTQYF	TGCGCCAGCAGTGAGTCACCGGGCACAGATACGCAGTATTTT
.	TRBJ2-2	.	TRBV6-4	CASSDSTTENTGELFF	TGTGCCAGCAGTGACTCGACGACAGAAAACACCGGGGAGCTGTTTTTT
.	TRBJ2-1	.	TRBV6-6	CASSRPGNEQFF	TGTGCCAGCAGCCGTCCGGGGAATGAGCAGTTCTTC
.	TRBJ2-1	.	TRBV5-1	CASSLEVAGTYNEQFF	TGCGCCAGCAGCTTGGAGGTGGCAGGGACCTACAATGAGCAGTTCTTC
.	TRBJ2-3	.	TRBV19	CASSRVPGDTQYF	TGTGCCAGTAGCCGGGTCCCGGGAGATACGCAGTATTTT
.	TRBJ2-7	.	TRBV2	CASSGEASSYEQYF	TGTGCCAGCAGCGGGGAAGCGAGCTCCTACGAGCAGTACTTC
few	TRBJ1-1	TRBD1	TRBV19	CASSFQRDRFHAFF	TGTGCCAGTAGTTTTCAAAGGGACAGGTTCCACGCTTTCTTT
.	TRBJ1-1	TRBD1	TRBV5-1	CASSLENRDRGEAFF	TGCGCCAGCAGCTTGGAAAACCGGGACAGGGGGGAAGCTTTCTTT
.	TRBJ1-3	.	TRBV5-1	CASSLDGAPSSGNTIYF	TGCGCCAGCAGCTTGGACGGTGCCCCGAGCTCTGGAAACACCATATATTTT
.	TRBJ2-1	.	TRBV3-1/TRBV3-2	CASSQGGGPNEQFF	TGTGCCAGCAGCCAGGGTGGCGGCCCTAATGAGCAGTTCTTC
.	TRBJ2-1	TRBD2	TRBV7-9	CASSSSGRNGEQFF	TGTGCCAGCAGCTCTAGCGGGAGGAATGGGGAGCAGTTCTTC
.	TRBJ2-1	TRBD2	TRBV24-1	CATGASGIKMQFF	TGTGCCACCGGAGCTAGCGGGATTAAGATGCAGTTCTTC
few	TRBJ2-2	.	TRBV19	CASSITGELFF	TGTGCCAGTAGCATCACCGGGGAGCTGTTTTTT
once	TRBJ2-7	TRBD1	TRBV29-1	CSVEPGTGGDEQYF	TGCAGCGTTGAACCCGGGACAGGGGGCGACGAGCAGTACTTC
.	TRBJ1-5	.	TRBV10-2	CASSHGGNQPQHF	TGCGCCAGCAGCCATGGAGGCAATCAGCCCCAGCATTTT
.	TRBJ1-2	.	TRBV7-9	CASSQDFSDGYTF	TGTGCCAGCAGCCAGGACTTTTCCGATGGCTACACCTTC
.	TRBJ2-1	TRBD1	TRBV10-2	CASTEGGHISPDQFF	TGCGCCAGCACAGAAGGGGGCCATATTTCCCCAGACCAGTTCTTC
.	TRBJ1-2	.	TRBV30	CAWTQWGLYGYTF	TGTGCCTGGACACAATGGGGGCTGTATGGCTACACCTTC
few	TRBJ1-2	.	TRBV21-1	CASSKANGTGYNYGYTF	TGTGCCAGCAGCAAAGCAAACGGGACAGGTTATAACTATGGCTACACCTTC
.	TRBJ2-2	.	TRBV5-1	CASSLAAAGATGELFF	TGCGCCAGCAGCTTGGCGGCGGCGGGGGCCACCGGGGAGCTGTTTTTT
.	TRBJ2-5	TRBD2	TRBV28	CASSYGEREDQETQYF	TGTGCCAGCAGTTACGGCGAGCGGGAGGACCAAGAGACCCAGTACTTC
.	TRBJ2-7	TRBD1	TRBV10-2	CASSAPELPGTGYEQYF	TGCGCCAGCAGTGCCCCGGAGCTCCCTGGGACAGGGTACGAGCAGTACTTC
.	TRBJ2-2	.	TRBV12-3/TRBV12-4	CASRWGAGELFF	TGTGCCAGCCGATGGGGGGCCGGGGAGCTGTTTTTT
.	TRBJ1-2	.	TRBV5-5	CASSFRQESPIYYGYTF	TGTGCCAGCAGCTTCAGACAGGAAAGCCCTATTTACTATGGCTACACCTTC
few	TRBJ2-3	.	TRBV2	CASSDRGAGSTDTQYF	TGTGCCAGCAGTGACCGGGGGGCAGGGAGCACAGATACGCAGTATTTT
.	TRBJ1-5	.	TRBV10-1	CASSESTNQPQHF	TGCGCCAGCAGTGAGTCAACAAATCAGCCCCAGCATTTT
.	TRBJ1-1	.	TRBV25-1	CASIGPARWNTEAFF	TGTGCCAGCATAGGTCCGGCCAGGTGGAACACTGAAGCTTTCTTT
.	TRBJ2-7	.	TRBV7-9	CASSLETRINEQYF	TGTGCCAGCAGCTTAGAGACACGGATCAACGAGCAGTACTTC
.	TRBJ2-3	TRBD2	TRBV24-1	CATSDLRGRGTDTQYF	TGTGCCACCAGTGATTTGAGAGGGAGGGGCACAGATACGCAGTATTTT
.	TRBJ1-1	.	TRBV4-1	CASSQVSYRVKNTEAFF	TGCGCCAGCAGCCAAGTTTCGTACAGGGTGAAGAACACTGAAGCTTTCTTT
.	TRBJ1-2	TRBD1	TRBV19	CASIGAGGMPSF	TGTGCCAGTATAGGGGCAGGGGGCATGCCCAGCTTC
.	TRBJ2-3	.	TRBV9	CASSGPVKGQTLTDTQYF	TGTGCCAGCAGCGGGCCCGTCAAAGGACAGACTTTAACAGATACGCAGTATTTT
.	TRBJ1-2	.	TRBV27	CASREAVGYGYTF	TGTGCCAGCAGAGAGGCAGTTGGATATGGCTACACCTTC
.	TRBJ2-4	.	TRBV19	CASSIGAGIAKNIQYF	TGTGCCAGTAGTATAGGGGCAGGGATAGCCAAAAACATTCAGTACTTC
.	TRBJ1-1	TRBD1	TRBV3-1/TRBV3-2	CASGGQGLRNTEAFF	TGTGCCAGTGGGGGACAGGGTTTAAGGAACACTGAAGCTTTCTTT
once	TRBJ2-7	TRBD2	TRBV5-1	CASSSLGLGSAEYF	TGCGCCAGCAGCTCCCTGGGACTAGGGAGCGCTGAGTACTTC
.	TRBJ1-2	.	TRBV7-2	CASSLNPVNYGYTF	TGTGCCAGCAGCTTAAACCCGGTTAACTATGGCTACACCTTC
.	TRBJ2-6	.	TRBV28	CASSFNPGGGSGANVLTF	TGTGCCAGCAGTTTTAATCCAGGGGGAGGATCTGGGGCCAACGTCCTGACTTTC
.	TRBJ2-3	TRBD2	TRBV3-1/TRBV3-2	CASSQLAGLADTQYF	TGTGCCAGCAGCCAATTAGCGGGATTGGCAGATACGCAGTATTTT
.	TRBJ2-1	TRBD2	TRBV6-5	CASGRLGRAGNEQFF	TGTGCCAGCGGGCGGTTAGGGAGGGCGGGCAATGAGCAGTTCTTC
.	TRBJ1-1	.	TRBV29-1	CSVRQDDWAEAFF	TGCAGCGTCCGACAGGATGACTGGGCTGAAGCTTTCTTT
once	TRBJ2-1	.	TRBV11-3	CASSLDSNEQFF	TGTGCCAGCAGCTTGGACAGCAATGAGCAGTTCTTC
.	TRBJ2-1	.	TRBV6-6	CASSGDNSYNEQFF	TGTGCCAGCAGTGGGGACAACTCCTACAATGAGCAGTTCTTC
.	TRBJ1-1	TRBD1	TRBV19	CASSTTGDTEAFF	TGTGCCAGTAGTACTACAGGGGACACTGAAGCTTTCTTT
.	TRBJ1-6	.	TRBV12-3/TRBV12-4	CASSLTGNSPLHF	TGTGCCAGCAGTTTAACCGGTAATTCACCCCTCCACTTT